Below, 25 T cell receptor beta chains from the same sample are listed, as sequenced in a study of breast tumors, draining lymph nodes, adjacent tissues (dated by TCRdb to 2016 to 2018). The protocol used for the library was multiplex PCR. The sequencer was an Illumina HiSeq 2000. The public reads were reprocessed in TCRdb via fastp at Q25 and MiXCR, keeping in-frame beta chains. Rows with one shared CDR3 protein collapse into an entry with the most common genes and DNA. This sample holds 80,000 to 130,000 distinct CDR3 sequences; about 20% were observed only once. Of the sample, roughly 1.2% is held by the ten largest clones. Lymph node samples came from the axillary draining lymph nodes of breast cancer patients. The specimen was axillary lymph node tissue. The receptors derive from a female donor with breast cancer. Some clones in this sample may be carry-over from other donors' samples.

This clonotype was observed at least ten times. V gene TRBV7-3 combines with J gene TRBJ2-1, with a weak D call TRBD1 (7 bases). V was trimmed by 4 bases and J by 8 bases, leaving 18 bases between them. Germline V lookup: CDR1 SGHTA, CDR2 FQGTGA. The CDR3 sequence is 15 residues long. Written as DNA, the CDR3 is TGTGCCAGCAGCTGGCGTCCAGGGGGAGGCGATGAGCAGTTCTTC. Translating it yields CASSWRPGGGDEQFF.

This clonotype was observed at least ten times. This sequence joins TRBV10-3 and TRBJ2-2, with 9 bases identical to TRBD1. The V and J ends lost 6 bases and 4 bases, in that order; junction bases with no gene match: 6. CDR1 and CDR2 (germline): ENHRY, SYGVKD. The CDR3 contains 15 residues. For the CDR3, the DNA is TGTGCCATCAGCCCGGGACAGGGAGGCACCGGGGAGCTGTTTTTT. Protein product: CAISPGQGGTGELFF.

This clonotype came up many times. As DNA, the CDR3 is TGTGCCAGCAGTTTAGGGACAGCCCCAGGGCATGGCTACACCTTC. It codes for CASSLGTAPGHGYTF. The V call is TRBV27, the J call TRBJ1-2; 7 nucleotides align to TRBD1. The junction had 9 bases not matched to a gene; V was cut back by 2 bases and J by 6 bases. CDR3 size: 15 residues. In germline, CDR1 is MNHEY, CDR2 SMNVEV (reference sequence).

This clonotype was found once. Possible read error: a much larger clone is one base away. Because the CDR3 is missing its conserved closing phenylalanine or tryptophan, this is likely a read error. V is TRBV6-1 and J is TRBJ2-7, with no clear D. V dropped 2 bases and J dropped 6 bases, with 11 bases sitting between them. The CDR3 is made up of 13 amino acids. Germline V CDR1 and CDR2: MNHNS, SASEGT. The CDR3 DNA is TGTGCCAGCAGTGAACTCGGGCTTTTCGAGCAGTACTCC. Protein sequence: CASSELGLFEQYS.

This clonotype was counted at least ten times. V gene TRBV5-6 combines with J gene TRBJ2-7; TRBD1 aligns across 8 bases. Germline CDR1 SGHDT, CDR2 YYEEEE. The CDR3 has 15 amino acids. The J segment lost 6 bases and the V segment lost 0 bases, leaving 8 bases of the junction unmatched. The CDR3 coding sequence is TGTGCCAGCAGCTTGGGTCCGGGACAGGCGTCCGAGCAGTACTTC. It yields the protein CASSLGPGQASEQYF. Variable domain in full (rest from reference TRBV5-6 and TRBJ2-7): DAGVTQSPTHLIKTRGQQVTLRCSPKSGHDTVSWYQQALGQGPQFIFQYYEEEERQRGNFPDRFSGHQFPNYSSELNVNALLLGDSALYLCASSLGPGQASEQYFGPGTRLTVT.

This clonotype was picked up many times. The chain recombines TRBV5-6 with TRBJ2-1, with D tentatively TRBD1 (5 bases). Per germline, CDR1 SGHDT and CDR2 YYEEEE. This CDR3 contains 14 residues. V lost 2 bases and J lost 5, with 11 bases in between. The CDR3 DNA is TGTGCCAGCAGCTTAAAAGGGGCGAACAATGAGCAGTTCTTC. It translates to CASSLKGANNEQFF.

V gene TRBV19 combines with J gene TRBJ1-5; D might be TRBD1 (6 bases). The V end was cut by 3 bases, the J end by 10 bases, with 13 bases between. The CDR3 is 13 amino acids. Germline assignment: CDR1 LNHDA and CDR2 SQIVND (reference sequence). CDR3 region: CASSISDSLPQHF. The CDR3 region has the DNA TGTGCCAGTAGTATCTCGGACAGCCTCCCCCAGCATTTT.

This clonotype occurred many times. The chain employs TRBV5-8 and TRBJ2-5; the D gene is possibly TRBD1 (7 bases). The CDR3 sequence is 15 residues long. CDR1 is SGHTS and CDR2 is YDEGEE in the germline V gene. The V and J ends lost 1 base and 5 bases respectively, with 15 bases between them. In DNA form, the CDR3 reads TGTGCCAGCAGCTTGTCCAGGGGGGAGTTGGAGACCCAGTACTTC. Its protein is CASSLSRGELETQYF.

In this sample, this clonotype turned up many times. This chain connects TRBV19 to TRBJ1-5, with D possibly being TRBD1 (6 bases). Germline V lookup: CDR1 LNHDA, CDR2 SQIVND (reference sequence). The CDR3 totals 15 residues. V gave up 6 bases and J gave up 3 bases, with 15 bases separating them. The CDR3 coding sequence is TGTGCCAGTAGATGGGGAGGGGGGATCAATCAGCCCCAGCATTTT. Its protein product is CASRWGGGINQPQHF. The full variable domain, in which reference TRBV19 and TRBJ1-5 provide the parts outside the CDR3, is DGGITQSPKYLFRKEGQNVTLSCEQNLNHDAMYWYRQDPGQGLRLIYYSQIVNDFQKGDIAEGYSVSREKKESFPLTVTSAQKNPTAFYLCASRWGGGINQPQHFGDGTRLSIL.

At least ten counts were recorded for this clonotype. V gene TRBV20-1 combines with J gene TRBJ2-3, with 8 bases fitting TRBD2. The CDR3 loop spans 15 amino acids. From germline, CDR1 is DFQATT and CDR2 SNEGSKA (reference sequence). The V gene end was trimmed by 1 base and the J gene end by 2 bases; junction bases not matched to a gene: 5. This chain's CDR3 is CSARVAGPNTDTQYF. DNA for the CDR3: TGCAGTGCTAGAGTAGCGGGGCCAAACACAGATACGCAGTATTTT.

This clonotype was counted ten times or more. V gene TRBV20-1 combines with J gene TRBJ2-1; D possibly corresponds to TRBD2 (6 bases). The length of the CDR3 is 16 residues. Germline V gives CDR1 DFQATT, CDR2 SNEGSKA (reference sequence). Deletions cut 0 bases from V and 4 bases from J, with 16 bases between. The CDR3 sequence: CSARDEGLPYYNEQFF. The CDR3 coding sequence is TGCAGTGCTAGAGACGAAGGACTACCTTATTACAATGAGCAGTTCTTC.

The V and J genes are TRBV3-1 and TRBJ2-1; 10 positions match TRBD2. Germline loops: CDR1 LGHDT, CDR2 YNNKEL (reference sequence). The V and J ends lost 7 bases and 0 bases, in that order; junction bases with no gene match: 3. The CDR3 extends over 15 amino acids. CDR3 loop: CASNKRGGSYNEQFF. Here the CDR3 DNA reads TGTGCCAGCAATAAGCGGGGGGGCTCCTACAATGAGCAGTTCTTC.

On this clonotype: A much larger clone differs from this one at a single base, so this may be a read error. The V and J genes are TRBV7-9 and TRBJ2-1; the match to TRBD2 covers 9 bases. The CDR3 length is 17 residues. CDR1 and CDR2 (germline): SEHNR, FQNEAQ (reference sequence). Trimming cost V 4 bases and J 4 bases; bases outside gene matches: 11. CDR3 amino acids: CASSWKRLAGFYNEQFF. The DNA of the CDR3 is TGTGCCAGCAGCTGGAAAAGGCTAGCGGGATTTTACAATGAGCAGTTCTTC.

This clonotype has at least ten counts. CDR3 residues: CASSLASAWVDTDTQYF. CDR3 bases: TGCGCCAGCAGCTTAGCAAGTGCGTGGGTGGACACAGATACGCAGTATTTT. V usage is TRBV5-1 and J usage is TRBJ2-3, with D unclear. Trimming shortened V by 2 bases and J by 2 bases, and 18 bases separated the two germline ends. Germline values: CDR1 SGHRS, CDR2 YFSETQ. This CDR3 spans 17 amino acids. The whole variable domain, filled in from reference TRBV5-1 and TRBJ2-3, reads KAGVTQTPRYLIKTRGQQVTLSCSPISGHRSVSWYQQTPGQGLQFLFEYFSETQRNKGNFPGRFSGRQFSNSRSEMNVSTLELGDSALYLCASSLASAWVDTDTQYFGPGTRLTVL.

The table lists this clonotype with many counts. The CDR3 sequence: CSASGLAGQSTDTQYF. The CDR3 nucleotides are TGCAGTGCTAGTGGTCTAGCGGGCCAAAGCACAGATACGCAGTATTTT. This chain links TRBV20-1 with TRBJ2-3; the match to TRBD2 covers 8 bases. After removal of 3 bases from V and 0 bases from J, the junction contained 8 bases not matched to a gene. The length of the CDR3 is 16 residues. Germline CDR1 is DFQATT and CDR2 is SNEGSKA (reference sequence).

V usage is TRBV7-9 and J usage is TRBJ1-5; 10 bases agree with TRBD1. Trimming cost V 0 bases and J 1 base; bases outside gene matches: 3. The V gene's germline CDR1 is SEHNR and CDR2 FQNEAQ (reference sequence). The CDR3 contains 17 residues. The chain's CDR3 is CASSLAPGQGSNQPQHF. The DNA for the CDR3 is TGTGCCAGCAGCTTAGCTCCGGGACAGGGGAGCAATCAGCCCCAGCATTTT. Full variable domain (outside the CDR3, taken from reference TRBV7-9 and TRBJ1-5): DTGVSQNPRHKITKRGQNVTFRCDPISEHNRLYWYRQTLGQGPEFLTYFQNEAQLEKSRLLSDRFSAERPKGSFSTLEIQRTEQGDSAMYLCASSLAPGQGSNQPQHFGDGTRLSIL.

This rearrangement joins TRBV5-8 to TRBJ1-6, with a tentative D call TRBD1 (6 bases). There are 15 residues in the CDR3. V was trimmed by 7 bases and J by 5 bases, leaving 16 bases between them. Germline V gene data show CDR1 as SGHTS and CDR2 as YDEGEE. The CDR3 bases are TGTGCCAGCGGCATGGAGGGACACAATAATTCACCCCTCCACTTT. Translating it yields CASGMEGHNNSPLHF.

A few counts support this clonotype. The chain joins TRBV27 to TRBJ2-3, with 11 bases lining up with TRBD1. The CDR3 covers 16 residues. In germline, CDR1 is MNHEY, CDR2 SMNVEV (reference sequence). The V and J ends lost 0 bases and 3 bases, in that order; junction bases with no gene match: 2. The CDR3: CASSLSDRGRTDTQYF. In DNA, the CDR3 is TGTGCCAGCAGTTTATCGGACAGGGGGCGTACAGATACGCAGTATTTT.

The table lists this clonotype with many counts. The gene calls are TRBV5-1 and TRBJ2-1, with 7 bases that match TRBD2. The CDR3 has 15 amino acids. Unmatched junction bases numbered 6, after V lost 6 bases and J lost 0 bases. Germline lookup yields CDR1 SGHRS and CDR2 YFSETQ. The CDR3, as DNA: TGCGCCAGCACGGGGGGAGGGGACTCCTACAATGAGCAGTTCTTC. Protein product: CASTGGGDSYNEQFF. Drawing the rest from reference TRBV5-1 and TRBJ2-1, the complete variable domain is KAGVTQTPRYLIKTRGQQVTLSCSPISGHRSVSWYQQTPGQGLQFLFEYFSETQRNKGNFPGRFSGRQFSNSRSEMNVSTLELGDSALYLCASTGGGDSYNEQFFGPGTRLTVL.

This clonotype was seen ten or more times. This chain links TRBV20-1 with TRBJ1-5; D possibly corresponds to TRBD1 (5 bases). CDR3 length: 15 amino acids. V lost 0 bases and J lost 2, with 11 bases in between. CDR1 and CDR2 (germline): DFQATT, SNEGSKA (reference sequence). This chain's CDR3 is CSARDDGGGNQPQHF. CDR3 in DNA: TGCAGTGCTAGAGATGACGGGGGAGGCAATCAGCCCCAGCATTTT.

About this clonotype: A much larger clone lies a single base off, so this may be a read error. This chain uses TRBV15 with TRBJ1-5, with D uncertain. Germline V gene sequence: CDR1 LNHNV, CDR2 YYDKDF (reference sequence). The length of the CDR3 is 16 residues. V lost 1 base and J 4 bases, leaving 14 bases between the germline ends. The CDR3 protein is CATSRGKLIPNQPQHF. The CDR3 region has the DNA TGTGCCACCAGCAGAGGTAAGTTAATCCCAAATCAGCCCCAGCATTTT.

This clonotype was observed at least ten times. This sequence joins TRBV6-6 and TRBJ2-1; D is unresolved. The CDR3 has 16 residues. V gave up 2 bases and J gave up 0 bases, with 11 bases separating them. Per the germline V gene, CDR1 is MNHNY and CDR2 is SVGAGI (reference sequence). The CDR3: CASSYPPRSSYNEQFF. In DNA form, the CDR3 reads TGTGCCAGCAGTTACCCGCCCCGGAGCTCCTACAATGAGCAGTTCTTC.

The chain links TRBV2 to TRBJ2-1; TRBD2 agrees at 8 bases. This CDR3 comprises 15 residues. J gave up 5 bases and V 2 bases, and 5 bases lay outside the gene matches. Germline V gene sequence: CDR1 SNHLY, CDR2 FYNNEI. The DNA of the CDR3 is TGTGCCAGCAGTGAAACGGGAGGGGGGAACAATGAGCAGTTCTTC. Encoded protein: CASSETGGGNNEQFF.

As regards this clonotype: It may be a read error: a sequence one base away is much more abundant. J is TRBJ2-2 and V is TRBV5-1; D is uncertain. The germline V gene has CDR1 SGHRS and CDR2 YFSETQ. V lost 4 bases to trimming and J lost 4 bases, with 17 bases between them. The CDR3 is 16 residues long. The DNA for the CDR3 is TGCGCCAGCAGCACACAGCCGATAACGAGCACCGGGGAGCTGTTTTTT. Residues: CASSTQPITSTGELFF.

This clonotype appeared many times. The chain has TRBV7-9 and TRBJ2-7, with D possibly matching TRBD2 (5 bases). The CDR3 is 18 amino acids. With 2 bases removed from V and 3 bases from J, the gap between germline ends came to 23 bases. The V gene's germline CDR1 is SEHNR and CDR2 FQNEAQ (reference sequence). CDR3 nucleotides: TGTGCCAGCAGCTTAAGTAGGTTGGGTGCCCCTGGGAGCTACGAGCAGTACTTC. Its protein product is CASSLSRLGAPGSYEQYF.